This T cell receptor (beta chain) was identified in a study of T-cell memory formation after mild COVID-19. Study-level findings and limits: CD4/CD8 balance held among clones contracting day 15 to 85, and later expanders leaned CD4+. Among CD4+ contracting clones, most were CM and EM, and CD8+ ones EMRA. Several responding clones turned up in pre-infection memory, indicating that cross-reactive memory may have taken part.

As for this clonotype: Its antigen is unidentified.

From 5'RACE with constant-segment primers came TCR alpha and TCR beta cDNA libraries that carried sample barcodes and UMIs. TCRdb redid the calling of the 5' RACE reads with MiXCR, one entry per CDR3 protein. The table has 200,000 to 300,000 distinct CDR3 sequences, approximately 15% seen once. V lost 0 bases and J 2 bases, leaving 31 bases between the germline ends. CDR1 is LGHNA, CDR2 YSLEER, per germline. The CDR3 is made up of 23 amino acids. The specimen sequenced was PBMCs or a T cell subset sorted from them (not recorded which). The receptor's source is a man between 18 and 35 years old who had mild COVID-19 (a few samples of this study predate the infection). Cell type and time point are not known. The chain carries TRBV4-3 and TRBJ2-2; D might be TRBD1 (6 bases). CDR3 in DNA: TGCGCCAGCAGCCAAGAACGTCCAGGGGATGTGGGGCTTTGGATGGATAACACCGGGGAGCTGTTTTTT. This gives the protein CASSQERPGDVGLWMDNTGELFF.